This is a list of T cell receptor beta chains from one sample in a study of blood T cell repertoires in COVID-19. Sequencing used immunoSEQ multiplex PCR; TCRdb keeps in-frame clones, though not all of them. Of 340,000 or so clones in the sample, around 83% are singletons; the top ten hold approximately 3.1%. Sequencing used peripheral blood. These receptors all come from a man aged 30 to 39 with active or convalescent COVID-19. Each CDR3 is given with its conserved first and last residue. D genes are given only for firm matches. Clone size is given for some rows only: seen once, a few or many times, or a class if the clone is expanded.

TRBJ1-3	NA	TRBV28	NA	CATAGGNTIYF	TGTGCCACCGCCGGGGGGAACACCATATATTTT
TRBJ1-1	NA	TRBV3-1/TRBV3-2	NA	CASSQPGGRTEAFF	TGTGCCAGCAGCCAACCGGGGGGCCGCACTGAAGCTTTCTTT
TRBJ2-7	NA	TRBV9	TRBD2	CASSEGAGGPGNEQYF	TGTGCCAGCAGCGAAGGGGCGGGAGGGCCTGGAAACGAGCAGTACTTC
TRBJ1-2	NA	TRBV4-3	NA	CASSPRTGHRGYTF	TGCGCCAGCAGCCCTCGAACAGGGCATCGCGGCTACACCTTC
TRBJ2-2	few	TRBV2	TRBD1	CASGWTGGDSLRSGELFF	TGTGCCAGCGGCTGGACAGGGGGGGATTCCTTAAGGTCCGGGGAGCTGTTTTTT
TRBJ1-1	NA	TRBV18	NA	CASSTKTGMNTEAFF	TGTGCCAGCTCAACTAAAACGGGGATGAACACTGAAGCTTTCTTT
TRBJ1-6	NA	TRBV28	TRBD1	CASSLLRGSNSPLHF	TGTGCCAGCAGTTTACTCAGGGGGAGCAATTCACCCCTCCACTTT
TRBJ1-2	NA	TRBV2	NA	CASSLEANYGYTF	TGTGCCAGCAGTCTGGAGGCTAACTATGGCTACACCTTC
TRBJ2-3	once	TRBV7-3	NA	CASSLTGIAASTDTQYF	TGTGCCAGCAGCTTAACAGGGATAGCGGCCAGCACAGATACGCAGTATTTT
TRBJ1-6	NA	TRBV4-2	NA	CASSQEGESPLHF	TGTGCCAGCAGCCAAGAGGGCGAATCACCCCTCCACTTT
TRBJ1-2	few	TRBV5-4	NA	CASSYQTGYYGYTF	TGTGCCAGCAGCTACCAGACAGGTTACTATGGCTACACCTTC